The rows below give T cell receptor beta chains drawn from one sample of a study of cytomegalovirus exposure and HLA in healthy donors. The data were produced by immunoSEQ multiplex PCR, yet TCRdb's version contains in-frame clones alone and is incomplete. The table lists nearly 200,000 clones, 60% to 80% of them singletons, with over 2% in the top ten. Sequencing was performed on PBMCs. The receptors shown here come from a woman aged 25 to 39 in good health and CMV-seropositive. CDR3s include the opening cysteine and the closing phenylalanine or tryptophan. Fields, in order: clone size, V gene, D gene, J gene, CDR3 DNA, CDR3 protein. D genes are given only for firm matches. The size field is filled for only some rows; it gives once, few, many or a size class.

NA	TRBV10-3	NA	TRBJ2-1	TGTGCCATCAGTGAGCCTGATCGAGGAAGAGGGCAGTTCTTC	CAISEPDRGRGQFF
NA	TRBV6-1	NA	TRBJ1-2	TGTGCCAGCAGTGAAGCGACGGGACTTTCTGGCTACACCTTC	CASSEATGLSGYTF
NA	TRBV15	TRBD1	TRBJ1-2	TGTGCCACCAGCAGAAGAACAGGGGCTTTTTATGGCTACACCTTC	CATSRRTGAFYGYTF
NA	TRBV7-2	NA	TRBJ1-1	TGTGCCAGCAGCCGTACAGGGTTGAGGGGAGCTTTCTTT	CASSRTGLRGAFF
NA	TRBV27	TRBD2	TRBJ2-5	TGTGCCAGCACCGCGGGGGGGCTACAAGAGACCCAGTACTTC	CASTAGGLQETQYF
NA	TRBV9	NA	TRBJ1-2	TGTGCCAGCAGCCCACAACGGGGAGGAGCTAACTATGGCTACACCTTC	CASSPQRGGANYGYTF
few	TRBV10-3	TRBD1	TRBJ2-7	TGTGCCATCAGTGAATTATCGGGGACAGGTGTCCACGAGCAGTACTTC	CAISELSGTGVHEQYF
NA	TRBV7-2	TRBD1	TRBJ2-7	TGTGCCAGCAGCTTAGACAGGGGTAACTCCTACGAGCAGTACTTC	CASSLDRGNSYEQYF
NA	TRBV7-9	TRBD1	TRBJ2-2	TGTGCCAGCAGCTTAGCGGGGACAGGGACCGGGGAGCTGTTTTTT	CASSLAGTGTGELFF
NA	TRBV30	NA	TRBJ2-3	TGTGCCTGGAACTCTGGAGATACGCAGTATTTT	CAWNSGDTQYF
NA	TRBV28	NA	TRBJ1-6	TGTGCCAGCAGTTCCCTGGCTGCGCGGTCACCCCTCCACTTT	CASSSLAARSPLHF
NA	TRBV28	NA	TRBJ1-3	TGTGCCACGAACAGGCTGACTAGTTCCGGAAACACCATATATTTT	CATNRLTSSGNTIYF
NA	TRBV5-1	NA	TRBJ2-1	TGCGCCAGCAGCTTGTTCTCCGGGACCTACAATGAGCAGTTCTTC	CASSLFSGTYNEQFF
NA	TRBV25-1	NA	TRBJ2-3	TGTGCCAGCAGTGATGTAGGCACAGATACGCAGTATTTT	CASSDVGTDTQYF
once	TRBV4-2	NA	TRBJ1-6	TGTGCCAGCAGCCAAGATGGGCAAAATTCACCCCTCCACTTT	CASSQDGQNSPLHF
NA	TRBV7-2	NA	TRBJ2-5	TGTGCCAGCAGCTTATACGTGGGGAGGGAGACCCAGTACTTC	CASSLYVGRETQYF
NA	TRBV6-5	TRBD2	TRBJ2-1	TGTGCCAGCAGTTACTACGGGACTAGCGGTACTACCGAGCAGTTCTTC	CASSYYGTSGTTEQFF
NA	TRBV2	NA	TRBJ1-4	TGTGCCAGCAGTGAGACAGAGCATAATGAAAAACTGTTTTTT	CASSETEHNEKLFF
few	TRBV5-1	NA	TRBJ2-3	TGCGCCAGCAACCATCTAGGATCGGGGTCCGGGAGCACAGATACGCAGTATTTT	CASNHLGSGSGSTDTQYF
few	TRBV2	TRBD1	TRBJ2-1	TGTGCCAGCAGTGCAGAGGGGGCCCGCCCCAGGCAGTTCTTC	CASSAEGARPRQFF
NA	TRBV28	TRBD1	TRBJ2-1	TGTGCCAGCAGTTTTGGGGCTGCCGGGGCAGGGGGCGTCCCCTACAATGAGCAGTTCTTC	CASSFGAAGAGGVPYNEQFF
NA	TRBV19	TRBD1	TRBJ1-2	TGTGCCAGTAGTATGGGACAGGGAGTGAACTATGGCTACACCTTC	CASSMGQGVNYGYTF
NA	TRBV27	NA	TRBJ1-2	TGTGCCAGCAGGGACTACTATGGCTACACCTTC	CASRDYYGYTF
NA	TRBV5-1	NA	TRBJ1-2	TGCGCCAGCAGCTTGGGAGGGAATCTTGATGGCTACACCTTC	CASSLGGNLDGYTF
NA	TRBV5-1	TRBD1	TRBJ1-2	TGCGCCAGCAGCCAAGACAGGGCGTTAGGGTATGGCTACACCTTC	CASSQDRALGYGYTF
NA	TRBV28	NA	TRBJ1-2	TGTGCCAGCAGTTTGATCCTAAACTATGGCTACACCTTC	CASSLILNYGYTF
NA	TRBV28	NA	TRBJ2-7	TGTGCCAGCAGTTTACGGGGTCCCACCTACGAGCAGTACTTC	CASSLRGPTYEQYF
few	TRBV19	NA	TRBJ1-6	TGTGCCAGTAGTAGGCAGGCCTCGAATAATTCACCCCTCCACTTT	CASSRQASNNSPLHF
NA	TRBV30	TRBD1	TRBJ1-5	TGTGCCTGGAGTCGACCGGGACAGGGTAATCAGCCCCAGCATTTT	CAWSRPGQGNQPQHF
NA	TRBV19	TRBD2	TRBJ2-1	TGTGCCAGTAGTATGTCCACTAGCGGGGGGGCGAATGAGCAGTTCTTC	CASSMSTSGGANEQFF
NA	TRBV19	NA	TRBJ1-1	TGTGCCAGTAGTATAGGACACCAGAACACTGAAGCTTTCTTT	CASSIGHQNTEAFF
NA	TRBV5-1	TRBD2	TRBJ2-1	TGCGCCAGCAGCTTTCCGATAGCGGGGCCTGCCGGAGGGTACAATGAGCAGTTCTTC	CASSFPIAGPAGGYNEQFF
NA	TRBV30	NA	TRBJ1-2	TGTGCCTGGAGTGTACAACAGGGCTATGGCTACACCTTC	CAWSVQQGYGYTF
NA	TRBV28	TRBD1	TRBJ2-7	TGTGCCAGCAGGACGACAGGGCGGTACGAGCAGTACTTC	CASRTTGRYEQYF
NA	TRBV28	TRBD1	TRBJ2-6	TGTGCCAGTTCAGGAAAGGGACAGACTGGGGCCAACGTCCTGACTTTC	CASSGKGQTGANVLTF
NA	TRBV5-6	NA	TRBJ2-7	TGTGCCAGCAGCTTGAATCCTTTGACAGGATCGCGATACGAGCAGTACTTC	CASSLNPLTGSRYEQYF
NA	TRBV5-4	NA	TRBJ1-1	TGTGCCAGCAGCTTGGCGTTCCGAGACAGAGGAACTGAAGCTTTCTTT	CASSLAFRDRGTEAFF
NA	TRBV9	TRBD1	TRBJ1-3	TGTGCCAGCAGCGTAGAAGGGACAGCCTATTCTTCGGGAAACACCATATATTTT	CASSVEGTAYSSGNTIYF
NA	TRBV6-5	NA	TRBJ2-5	TGTGCCAGCACCCGAGGAGAGACCCAGTACTTC	CASTRGETQYF
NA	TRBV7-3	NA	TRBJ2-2	TGTGCCAGCAGCTTGAGCAGGGAAAAATCCGGGGAGCTGTTTTTT	CASSLSREKSGELFF
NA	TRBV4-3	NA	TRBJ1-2	TGCGCCAGCAGCCAAGATCTAGTGGGGGCGCTCTATGGCTACACCTTC	CASSQDLVGALYGYTF
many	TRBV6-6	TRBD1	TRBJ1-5	TGTGCCAGCAGTTACATTACAGGGGGGGATCAGCCCCAGCATTTT	CASSYITGGDQPQHF
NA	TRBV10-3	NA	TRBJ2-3	TGTGCCATCAGTCCTAGCACAGATACGCAGTATTTT	CAISPSTDTQYF
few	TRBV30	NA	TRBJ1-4	TGTGCTATAGCGGGACAAACGTTGACGTTTTTT	CAIAGQTLTFF